The next 21 T cell receptor beta chains were all read from a single sample in a study of identical twins. TCRdb analysed the 5' RACE reads with MiXCR anew, one entry per CDR3 protein. The sample yields approximately 210,000 distinct CDR3 sequences, more than 15% seen once. This sample also belongs to another study, concerning T cells expressing NK-cell markers.

Sequencing was carried out using CD8+ T cells sorted from blood. The origin of the receptors is a woman aged 18-35 years in good health.

This clonotype was seen a handful of times. The chain recombines TRBV3-1 with TRBJ2-7; 7 nucleotides line up with TRBD1. CDR3 length: 16 amino acids. V lost 4 bases, J lost 3 bases, and 12 bases stayed unmatched. Germline assignment: CDR1 LGHDT and CDR2 YNNKEL (reference sequence). The CDR3 sequence is CASSPDPGTVLYEQYF. The CDR3 bases are TGTGCCAGCAGCCCGGACCCCGGGACAGTGCTCTACGAGCAGTACTTC.

This clonotype was picked up a small number of times. V is TRBV3-1 and J is TRBJ2-5, with D possibly TRBD2 on 5 matching bases. Trimming shortened V by 5 bases and J by 5 bases, and 12 bases separated the two germline ends. The CDR3 is made up of 13 amino acids. CDR1 and CDR2 from the germline V gene are LGHDT and YNNKEL (reference sequence). The CDR3 coding sequence is TGTGCCAGCAGCATTACCGGGGAGGAGACCCAGTACTTC. As protein: CASSITGEETQYF.

V is TRBV29-1 and J is TRBJ1-1; D remains unclear. V lost 3 bases and J lost 1, with 12 bases in between. The germline V gene encodes CDR1 SQVTM and CDR2 ANQGSEA. The CDR3 is 14 amino acids. For the CDR3, the DNA is TGCAGCGTTGATTTCGGACCGCAGAACACTGAAGCTTTCTTT. Its protein is CSVDFGPQNTEAFF.

The chain joins TRBV29-1 to TRBJ2-7; 12 bases fit TRBD2. The germline V gene encodes CDR1 SQVTM and CDR2 ANQGSEA. Unmatched junction bases numbered 6, after V lost 7 bases and J lost 2 bases. The length of the CDR3 is 14 residues. The CDR3 region has the DNA TGCAGCGCCGCAACTAGCGGGAGGACCTACGAGCAGTACTTC. Translating it yields CSAATSGRTYEQYF.

The V and J genes are TRBV9 and TRBJ2-3, with TRBD2 matching 11 bases. V gave up 3 bases and J gave up 2 bases; unmatched junction bases: 5. Germline V gene lookup returns CDR1 SGDLS and CDR2 YYNGEE. The CDR3 runs 16 residues. CDR3 DNA: TGTGCCAGCAGCGGCCCTAGCGGGGGGACCACAGATACGCAGTATTTT. This encodes CASSGPSGGTTDTQYF.

This clonotype has a handful of counts. CDR3: CASRGQGWSQYF. The CDR3 region has the DNA TGCGCCAGCAGGGGACAGGGGTGGTCGCAGTATTTT. The chain is built from TRBV10-1 and TRBJ2-3; 10 positions agree with TRBD1. The junction had 4 bases not matched to a gene; V was cut back by 6 bases and J by 10 bases. The CDR3 extends over 12 amino acids. The germline gives CDR1 WNHNN, CDR2 SYGVQD (reference sequence).

This sequence joins TRBV27 and TRBJ2-2; TRBD2 aligns across 10 bases. The CDR3 spans 15 residues. Trimming at V came to 6 bases and at J to 5 bases, leaving 6 bases not matched to a gene. CDR1 is MNHEY, CDR2 SMNVEV, per germline (reference sequence). Written as DNA, the CDR3 is TGTGCCAGCAGACGAGCGGGAGGGAGGACCGGGGAGCTGTTTTTT. As protein: CASRRAGGRTGELFF.

V gene TRBV11-2 combines with J gene TRBJ2-1, with D possibly being TRBD1 or TRBD2 (5 bases each). The CDR3 runs 13 residues. Germline V gene lookup returns CDR1 SGHAT and CDR2 FQNNGV. V was shortened by 4 bases and J by 4 bases, with 8 bases between the two germline ends. CDR3 DNA: TGTGCCAGCAGCTGGGACGGATACAATGAGCAGTTCTTC. Amino acids: CASSWDGYNEQFF.

This clonotype was counted between two and nine times. The chain employs TRBV30 and TRBJ2-7, with 9 bases identical to TRBD1. V gave up 1 base and J gave up 6 bases; unmatched junction bases: 4. This CDR3 has 13 residues. In germline, CDR1 is GTSNPN, CDR2 SVGIG (reference sequence). The CDR3 DNA reads TGTGCCTGGAGTGGTGGACAGGGGCGCGAGCAGTACTTC. As protein: CAWSGGQGREQYF.

This clonotype was found a few times. V usage is TRBV6-5 and J usage is TRBJ2-3; the match to TRBD2 covers 13 bases. Looked up from germline, CDR1 is MNHEY and CDR2 is SVGAGI. V dropped 0 bases and J dropped 3; count of bases not matched to a gene: 3. The CDR3 length is 17 residues. The CDR3 bases are TGTGCCAGCAGTTACTCTGGACTAGCGGGGGTAACAGATACGCAGTATTTT. This sequence encodes CASSYSGLAGVTDTQYF.

This clonotype was seen only a few times. The V gene is TRBV6-1, the J gene TRBJ2-3; 7 positions match TRBD2. This CDR3 is built from 16 residues. The V segment lost 8 bases and the J segment 4 bases; nucleotides outside the gene matches: 15. Germline CDR1 reads MNHNS; CDR2 reads SASEGT. In DNA form, the CDR3 reads TGTGCCAGCGGGGCCGAGGCCGTTGCGGGGGCAGATACGCAGTATTTT. It specifies CASGAEAVAGADTQYF.

The CDR3 DNA reads as TGCAGCGTTGAGTGGAGGGGGGAGTACAATGAGCAGTTCTTC. Its protein is CSVEWRGEYNEQFF. The chain links TRBV29-1 to TRBJ2-1; D tentatively fits TRBD1 or TRBD2 (6 bases each). Germline CDR1 is SQVTM and CDR2 is ANQGSEA. The CDR3 is 14 amino acids. V lost 3 bases, J lost 4 bases, and 13 bases lay in between.

The V and J genes are TRBV19 and TRBJ2-5; TRBD1 matches 10 bases. Trimming cost V 6 bases and J 5 bases; bases outside gene matches: 3. This CDR3 contains 13 residues. Germline CDR1 and CDR2: LNHDA and SQIVND (reference sequence). The chain's CDR3 is CASSGDRGETQYF. The CDR3 DNA is TGTGCCAGTAGCGGGGACAGGGGTGAGACCCAGTACTTC.

Points on this clonotype: One end of the junction varies from germline; a read error may be responsible. The CDR3 here is CASSSPGPRIPIF. CDR3 in DNA: TGTGCCAGCAGCTCTCCCGGGCCGCGGATCCCGATCTTC. V and J are TRBV7-2 and TRBJ2-1; D call uncertain. The CDR3 spans 13 residues. Germline assignment: CDR1 SGHTA and CDR2 FQGNSA. Full variable domain (remainder filled in from reference TRBV7-2 and TRBJ2-1): GAGVSQSPSNKVTEKGKDVELRCDPISGHTALYWYRQSLGQGLEFLIYFQGNSAPDKSGLPSDRFSAERTGGSVSTLTIQRTQQEDSAVYLCASSSPGPRIPIFGPGTRLTVL.

CDR3 nucleotides: TGTGCCAGCATCCCTTCCGGGACAGTAGCCTACGAGCAGTACTTC. This gives the protein CASIPSGTVAYEQYF. V usage is TRBV7-9 and J usage is TRBJ2-7; the match to TRBD1 covers 7 bases. The J segment lost 2 bases and the V segment lost 7 bases, leaving 11 bases of the junction unmatched. There are 15 residues in the CDR3. CDR1 and CDR2 from the germline V gene are SEHNR and FQNEAQ (reference sequence).

This clonotype was detected only a few times. The V gene is TRBV10-3, the J gene TRBJ1-2; tentatively, D is TRBD1 (6 bases). This CDR3 contains 12 residues. The V end was cut by 6 bases, the J end by 6 bases, with 11 bases between. The germline gives CDR1 ENHRY, CDR2 SYGVKD. CDR3 residues: CAIRAGGNGYTF. In DNA form, the CDR3 reads TGTGCCATCAGAGCCGGGGGCAATGGCTACACCTTC.

Points on this clonotype: This could be a read error, since a much larger clone is one nucleotide away. The chain employs TRBV12-3 or TRBV12-4 and TRBJ2-4, with a possible D match to TRBD2 (5 bases). The CDR3 length is 11 residues. Trimming removed 7 bases from V and 6 bases from J, with 7 bases in between. The CDR3 loop is CASTGGNIQYF. The DNA of the CDR3 is TGTGCCAGCACTGGAGGAAACATTCAGTACTTC.

V and J are TRBV19 and TRBJ2-5; 11 bases are shared with TRBD2. Trimming removed 6 bases from V and 3 bases from J; junction bases left unmatched: 6. Germline V lookup: CDR1 LNHDA, CDR2 SQIVND (reference sequence). The CDR3 is made up of 15 amino acids. The CDR3 here is CASSNGTSGEETQYF. The CDR3 DNA reads as TGTGCCAGTAGCAATGGGACTAGCGGTGAAGAGACCCAGTACTTC.

Many counts were recorded for this clonotype. The V and J genes are TRBV29-1 and TRBJ2-4, with D tentatively TRBD2 (5 bases). The CDR3 runs to 13 residues. V was clipped by 7 bases and J by 5 bases, with 15 bases between them. Germline CDR1 is SQVTM and CDR2 is ANQGSEA. DNA of the CDR3: TGCAGCGCCCTGAGGGCAGACGAAAACATTCAGTACTTC. Residues: CSALRADENIQYF.

J is TRBJ1-6 and V is TRBV4-2, with 8 bases lining up with TRBD1. The CDR3 runs 14 residues. Germline lookup yields CDR1 LGHNA and CDR2 YNFKEQ. The V and J ends lost 4 bases and 7 bases, in that order; junction bases with no gene match: 3. CDR3 residues: CASSLTGENSPLHF. In nucleotides, the CDR3 is TGTGCCAGCAGCCTGACAGGGGAGAATTCACCCCTCCACTTT.

This clonotype was seen a handful of times. The V and J genes are TRBV3-1 and TRBJ2-7, with D unclear. With 0 bases removed from V and 2 bases from J, the gap between germline ends came to 5 bases. Germline CDR1 reads LGHDT; CDR2 reads YNNKEL (reference sequence). CDR3 length: 13 amino acids. This CDR3 reads CASSQDYAYEQYF. CDR3 sequence (DNA): TGTGCCAGCAGCCAAGACTACGCCTACGAGCAGTACTTC.